Following are 10 T cell receptor beta chains from one sample sequenced in a study of blood T cell repertoires in COVID-19. TCRdb keeps only in-frame clones here, not all; method: immunoSEQ multiplex PCR. The profile covers 130,000 to 150,000 clones, with around 80% appearing a single time and over 10% taken by the ten largest. The source material was peripheral blood. The receptors were gathered from a man aged 60 to 75 with active or convalescent COVID-19.

The table lists this clone with a few counts. The chain joins TRBV11-3 to TRBJ2-5, with 11 bases fitting TRBD1. The CDR3 runs to 15 residues. Germline trimming cut 4 bases from V and 5 bases from J; bases unmatched to any gene: 6. The germline CDR1 and CDR2 sequences are SGHNT and YENEEA. CDR3 DNA sequence: TGTGCCAGCAGCTCCCGGCGGGACAGGGGGGAGACCCAGTACTTC. This gives the protein CASSSRRDRGETQYF.

This chain connects TRBV9 to TRBJ2-3; 10 bases agree with TRBD2. CDR3 length equals 16 residues. The V gene's germline CDR1 is SGDLS and CDR2 YYNGEE. J lost 0 bases, V lost 4 bases, and 5 bases had no gene match. The CDR3: CASSSGLALSTDTQYF. The CDR3 region has the DNA TGTGCCAGCAGCTCGGGACTAGCGTTGAGCACAGATACGCAGTATTTT.

This clone was detected only once. The chain couples TRBV11-2 to TRBJ2-1; 11 bases are a match to TRBD2. Germline loops: CDR1 SGHAT, CDR2 FQNNGV. With 5 bases clipped from V and 9 bases from J, the junction kept 12 bases outside the gene matches. The CDR3 contains 16 residues. The CDR3 loop reads CASSQLAGVFYGEQFF. CDR3 in DNA: TGTGCCAGCAGCCAACTAGCGGGAGTTTTTTACGGTGAGCAGTTCTTC. The whole variable domain, remainder taken from reference TRBV11-2 and TRBJ2-1, is EAGVAQSPRYKIIEKRQSVAFWCNPISGHATLYWYQQILGQGPKLLIQFQNNGVVDDSQLPKDRFSAERLKGVDSTLKIQPAKLEDSAVYLCASSQLAGVFYGEQFFGPGTRLTVL.

V is TRBV6-5 and J is TRBJ2-2; TRBD1 agrees at 9 bases. Germline CDR1 MNHEY, CDR2 SVGAGI. The CDR3 sequence is 14 residues long. The trim removed 4 bases at V and 7 bases at J, leaving 4 bases unmatched. Here the CDR3 reads CASSSDRGVGELFF. CDR3 bases: TGTGCCAGCAGTTCAGACAGGGGGGTCGGGGAGCTGTTTTTT.

The gene calls are TRBV28 and TRBJ1-5; TRBD1 matches at 8 bases. The CDR3 consists of 15 residues. J was trimmed by 11 bases and V by 5 bases; bases with no gene match: 14. Germline V gene sequence: CDR1 MDHEN, CDR2 SYDVKM. As DNA, the CDR3 is TGTGCCAGCAGTATGCAGGGGGCCTTCCCCCCGACCCAGCATTTT. Encoded protein: CASSMQGAFPPTQHF.

This clone occurred a few times. This rearrangement joins TRBV6-2 or TRBV6-3 to TRBJ2-5; D gene uncertain. Deletions cut 5 bases from V and 6 bases from J, with 16 bases between. The germline V gene encodes CDR1 MNHEY and CDR2 SVGEGT. This CDR3 has 14 residues. CDR3 sequence reads: CASSTPVLLQTQYF. CDR3 in DNA: TGTGCCAGCAGTACCCCGGTCCTTCTGCAGACCCAGTACTTC.

The gene calls are TRBV7-2 and TRBJ1-3; 7 bases agree with TRBD1. CDR1 and CDR2 from the germline V gene are SGHTA and FQGNSA. The length of the CDR3 is 14 residues. J was trimmed by 2 bases and V by 5 bases; bases with no gene match: 3. CDR3 amino acids: CASSDRVTGNTIYF. As DNA, the CDR3 is TGTGCCAGCAGCGACAGGGTTACTGGAAACACCATATATTTT.

V is TRBV30 and J is TRBJ2-6; D gene unclear. V lost 4 bases and J 6 bases, leaving 10 bases between the germline ends. This CDR3 comprises 13 residues. Germline V gene lookup returns CDR1 GTSNPN and CDR2 SVGIG (reference sequence). The CDR3, as DNA: TGTGCCTGGATTGGAGTAGAGGCCAACGTCCTGACTTTC. This sequence encodes CAWIGVEANVLTF.

Details on this clone: Just one base apart from a much larger clone, this may be a read error. In nucleotides, the CDR3 is TGTGCCAGCAGCCCTAGCGGGAGCTCCTACAATGAGCAGTTCTTC. Encoded protein: CASSPSGSSYNEQFF. V is TRBV7-9 and J is TRBJ2-1, with 10 bases matching TRBD2. Trimming removed 5 bases from V and 0 bases from J; junction bases left unmatched: 1. The CDR3 runs 15 residues. Germline values: CDR1 SEHNR, CDR2 FQNEAQ (reference sequence).

The rearrangement links TRBV7-3 to TRBJ2-1, with 13 bases lining up with TRBD2. The CDR3 consists of 15 residues. The germline CDR1 and CDR2 sequences are SGHTA and FQGTGA. V gave up 6 bases and J gave up 5 bases; unmatched junction bases: 4. CDR3 in DNA: TGTGCCAGCAGGTCTGGGACTAGCGGGAACAATGAGCAGTTCTTC. Protein product: CASRSGTSGNNEQFF.